These 6 T cell receptor beta chains share one sample of origin, sequenced in a study of cytomegalovirus exposure and HLA in healthy donors. The PCR ran on 60 Vbeta and 13 Jbeta primers. This table comes from immunoSEQ multiplex PCR, and its TCRdb copy is limited to in-frame clones, with some not included. The data show 200,000 or so clones, approximately 80% seen once. The sequencing sample was made of PBMCs. The receptors shown here come from a girl aged 5-17 years in good health and CMV-seronegative.

This clone was seen once. The CDR3 here is CASSFPTSGRANEQFF. The DNA for the CDR3 is TGTGCCAGCAGCTTTCCAACTAGCGGGAGAGCGAATGAGCAGTTCTTC. The chain has TRBV13 and TRBJ2-1; 11 bases map to TRBD2. With 3 bases clipped from V and 7 bases from J, the junction kept 8 bases outside the gene matches. The germline V gene has CDR1 PRHDT and CDR2 FYEKMQ (reference sequence). The CDR3 is 16 amino acids.

This clone showed up just a few times. CDR3 sequence reads: CASSPRDIQFYGYTF. The CDR3 nucleotides are TGTGCCAGCAGTCCCCGGGACATACAGTTCTATGGCTACACCTTC. The rearrangement links TRBV6-1 to TRBJ1-2, with D perhaps TRBD1 (6 bases). Germline V gene sequence: CDR1 MNHNS, CDR2 SASEGT. This CDR3 has 15 residues. The V gene lost 5 bases and the J gene lost 4 bases, with 17 bases spanning the gap.

This clone has just one count. This rearrangement joins TRBV7-9 to TRBJ2-7; D is possibly TRBD2 (6 bases). V lost 6 bases, J lost 3 bases, and 12 bases lay in between. CDR1 and CDR2 (germline): SEHNR, FQNEAQ (reference sequence). The CDR3 sequence is 13 residues long. The CDR3 spells CASSFGTGYEQYF. Written as DNA, the CDR3 is TGTGCCAGCAGTTTCGGGACTGGCTACGAGCAGTACTTC.

This clone was seen just once. J is TRBJ2-1 and V is TRBV4-3, with TRBD2 matching 7 bases. This CDR3 is 15 amino acids long. The J segment lost 2 bases and the V segment lost 0 bases, leaving 1 base of the junction unmatched. Per germline, CDR1 LGHNA and CDR2 YSLEER. Written as DNA, the CDR3 is TGCGCCAGCAGCCAAGATCGGGGGGCCTACAATGAGCAGTTCTTC. Protein sequence: CASSQDRGAYNEQFF.

This sequence joins TRBV5-4 and TRBJ2-7, with D possibly TRBD1 on 5 matching bases. V was trimmed by 2 bases and J by 4 bases, leaving 16 bases between them. Germline lookup yields CDR1 SGHNT and CDR2 YYREEE (reference sequence). The CDR3 extends over 15 amino acids. The CDR3 loop is CASSLTQGMFYEQYF. The CDR3 DNA reads as TGTGCCAGCAGCTTAACCCAGGGTATGTTTTACGAGCAGTACTTC. The full variable domain, in which reference TRBV5-4 and TRBJ2-7 provide the parts outside the CDR3, is ETGVTQSPTHLIKTRGQQVTLRCSSQSGHNTVSWYQQALGQGPQFIFQYYREEENGRGNFPPRFSGLQFPNYSSELNVNALELDDSALYLCASSLTQGMFYEQYFGPGTRLTVT.

J is TRBJ2-5 and V is TRBV6-5, with 7 bases that match TRBD1. The germline gives CDR1 MNHEY, CDR2 SVGAGI. Trimming took 0 bases from V and 2 from J; bases not matched to a gene: 3. CDR3 length: 15 amino acids. CDR3 coding DNA: TGTGCCAGCAGTTACTCCGGGACAGCTCAAGAGACCCAGTACTTC. Translated, it gives CASSYSGTAQETQYF.